This T cell receptor (beta chain) was recorded in a study of T cell responses to AZD1222 COVID-19 vaccine. General study results and limits: Dominant CD4 TCR responses targeted spike regions 160-218 and 743-854. Spike-specific TCR depth and breadth grew after two AZD1222 doses.

Concerning this clone: What it binds is unknown.

Germline V gene data show CDR1 as GTSNPN and CDR2 as SVGIG (reference sequence). The CDR3 loop spans 14 amino acids. V was trimmed by 2 bases and J by 0 bases, leaving 8 bases between them. Measured with immunoSEQ multiplex PCR; TCRdb has only the in-frame clones, and not every one. The sample shows about 150,000 clones, 85% to 95% of them seen only once. J is TRBJ1-5 and V is TRBV30; D gene ambiguous. The sequence was collected from an adult in good health. Sequences were derived from peripheral blood, sampled on day 0 of AZD1222 vaccination. CDR3 loop: CAWSTDGSNQPQHF. CDR3 sequence (DNA): TGTGCCTGGAGTACGGACGGTAGCAATCAGCCCCAGCATTTT.